The 3 T cell receptor beta chains in this list originate from one sample, sequenced in a study of blood T cell repertoires in COVID-19. TCRdb keeps only in-frame clones here, not all; method: immunoSEQ multiplex PCR. The table lists hundreds of thousands of clones, almost 85% of them singletons, with about 9.3% in the top ten. Sequencing was performed on PBMCs or T cells enriched from blood (not recorded which). These receptors came from a woman in her fifties or sixties with acute COVID-19.

The V gene is TRBV9, the J gene TRBJ2-5, with 9 bases aligning to TRBD1. V trimming: 0 bases; J trimming: 5 bases; junction bases outside the gene matches: 11. This CDR3 is built from 17 residues. CDR1 and CDR2 from the germline V gene are SGDLS and YYNGEE. In nucleotides, the CDR3 is TGTGCCAGCAGCGTAGAGGGATGGGGACAGGGAGATGAGACCCAGTACTTC. Protein: CASSVEGWGQGDETQYF.

The rearrangement joins TRBV18 to TRBJ1-3; 8 bases match TRBD1. The CDR3 is 17 amino acids. V lost 3 bases and J lost 1; bases outside the gene matches: 8. Germline lookup yields CDR1 KGHSH and CDR2 LQKENI. The CDR3 region is CASSPAGTGISGNTIYF. The DNA of the CDR3 is TGTGCCAGCTCACCGGCCGGGACAGGAATATCTGGAAACACCATATATTTT.

The chain is built from TRBV18 and TRBJ1-1; 7 bases fit TRBD1. The V segment lost 0 bases and the J segment 0 bases; nucleotides outside the gene matches: 1. There are 15 residues in the CDR3. Germline V lookup: CDR1 KGHSH, CDR2 LQKENI. In DNA, the CDR3 is TGTGCCAGCTCACCACCGGGGACAGTGAACACTGAAGCTTTCTTT. This codes for CASSPPGTVNTEAFF.